This T cell receptor beta chain is drawn from a study of blood T cells in healthy people across ages. Through a sample-barcoded 5' primer and a J-beta primer mix, a second PCR was run for roughly 6 to 12 cycles. Each cDNA molecule carried a tag from a template-switch adaptor that contained 12 random nucleotides. MiXCR, run by TCRdb on the 5' RACE reads, gives a single entry per CDR3 protein. In the table there are 1 million to 1.2 million distinct CDR3 sequences, around two fifths of which are singletons. This TCR came from a man in his late teens or twenties in good health. What was sequenced was blood.

The CDR3, as DNA: TGTGCCAGCGACAAAGCCGAGAAATCCTACAATGAGCAGTTCTTC. Protein product: CASDKAEKSYNEQFF. The V gene is TRBV6-1, the J gene TRBJ2-1; D not resolved. This CDR3 contains 15 residues. V was clipped by 8 bases and J by 1 base, with 15 bases between them. Germline V gives CDR1 MNHNS, CDR2 SASEGT.